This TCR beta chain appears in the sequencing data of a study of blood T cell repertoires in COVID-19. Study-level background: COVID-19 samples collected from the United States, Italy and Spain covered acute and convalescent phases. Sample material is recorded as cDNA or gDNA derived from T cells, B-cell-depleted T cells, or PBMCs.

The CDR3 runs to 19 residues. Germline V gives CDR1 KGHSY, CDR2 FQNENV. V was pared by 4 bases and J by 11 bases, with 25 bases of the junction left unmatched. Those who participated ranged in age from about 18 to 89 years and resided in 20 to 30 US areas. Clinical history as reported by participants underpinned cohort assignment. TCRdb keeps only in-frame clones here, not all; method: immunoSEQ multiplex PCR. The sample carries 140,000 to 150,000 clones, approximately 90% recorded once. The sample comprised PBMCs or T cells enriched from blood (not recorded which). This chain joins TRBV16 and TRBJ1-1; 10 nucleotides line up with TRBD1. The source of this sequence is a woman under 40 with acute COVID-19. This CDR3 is CASSPGVGARQGAFGLAFF. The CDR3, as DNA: TGTGCCAGCAGCCCAGGAGTCGGAGCTAGACAGGGGGCGTTCGGCTTGGCTTTCTTT.